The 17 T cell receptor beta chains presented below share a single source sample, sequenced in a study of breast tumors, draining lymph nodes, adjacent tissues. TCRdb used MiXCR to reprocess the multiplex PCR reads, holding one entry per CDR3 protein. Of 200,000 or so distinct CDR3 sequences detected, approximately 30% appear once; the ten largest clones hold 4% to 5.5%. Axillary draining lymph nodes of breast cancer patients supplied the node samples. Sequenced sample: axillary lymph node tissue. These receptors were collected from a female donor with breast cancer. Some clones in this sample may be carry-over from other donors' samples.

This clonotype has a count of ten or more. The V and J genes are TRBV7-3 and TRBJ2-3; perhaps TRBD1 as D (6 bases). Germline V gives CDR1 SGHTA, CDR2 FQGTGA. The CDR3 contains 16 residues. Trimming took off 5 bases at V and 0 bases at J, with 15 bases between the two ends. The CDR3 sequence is CASSKTGRSSTDTQYF. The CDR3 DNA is TGTGCCAGCAGCAAAACAGGGCGCTCTAGCACAGATACGCAGTATTTT.

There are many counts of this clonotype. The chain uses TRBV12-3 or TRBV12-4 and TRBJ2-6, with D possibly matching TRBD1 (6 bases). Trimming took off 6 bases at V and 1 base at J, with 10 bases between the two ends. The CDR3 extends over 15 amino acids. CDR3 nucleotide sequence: TGTGCCAGCAGAGAACAGGGTTCTGGGGCCAACGTCCTGACTTTC. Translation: CASREQGSGANVLTF.

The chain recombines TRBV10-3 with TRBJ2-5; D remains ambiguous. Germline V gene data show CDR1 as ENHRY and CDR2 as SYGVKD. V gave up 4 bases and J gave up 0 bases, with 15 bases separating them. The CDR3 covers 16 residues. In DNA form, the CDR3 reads TGTGCCATCAGTGCCCCGGAGCGAGATTACCAAGAGACCCAGTACTTC. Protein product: CAISAPERDYQETQYF.

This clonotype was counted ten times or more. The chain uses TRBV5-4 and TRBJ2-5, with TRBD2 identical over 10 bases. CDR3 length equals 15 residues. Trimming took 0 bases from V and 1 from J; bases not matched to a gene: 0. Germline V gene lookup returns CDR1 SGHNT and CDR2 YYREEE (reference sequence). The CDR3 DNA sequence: TGTGCCAGCAGCTTGGTAGCGGGGGGCCAAGAGACCCAGTACTTC. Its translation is CASSLVAGGQETQYF.

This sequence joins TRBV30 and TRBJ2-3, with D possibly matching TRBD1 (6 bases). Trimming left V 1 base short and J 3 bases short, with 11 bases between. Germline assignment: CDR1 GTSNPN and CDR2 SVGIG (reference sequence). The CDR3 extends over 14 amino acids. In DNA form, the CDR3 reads TGTGCCTGGAGTGAGGGGGACCCGACAGATACGCAGTATTTT. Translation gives CAWSEGDPTDTQYF.

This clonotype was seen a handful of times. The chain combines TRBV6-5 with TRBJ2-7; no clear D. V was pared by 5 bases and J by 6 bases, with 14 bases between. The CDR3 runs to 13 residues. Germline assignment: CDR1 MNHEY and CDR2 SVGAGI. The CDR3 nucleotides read TGTGCCAGCAGTCTTGATCCAACCCGCGAGCAGTACTTC. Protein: CASSLDPTREQYF.

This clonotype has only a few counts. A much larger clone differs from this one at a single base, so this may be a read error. The CDR3 DNA sequence: TGTGCCAGCAGTCCCTACTCCTACGAGCAGTACTTC. It translates to CASSPYSYEQYF. The chain uses TRBV6-5 and TRBJ2-7; D gene uncertain. CDR1 and CDR2 from the germline V gene are MNHEY and SVGAGI. Trimming took off 5 bases at V and 0 bases at J, with 5 bases between the two ends. The CDR3 extends over 12 amino acids.

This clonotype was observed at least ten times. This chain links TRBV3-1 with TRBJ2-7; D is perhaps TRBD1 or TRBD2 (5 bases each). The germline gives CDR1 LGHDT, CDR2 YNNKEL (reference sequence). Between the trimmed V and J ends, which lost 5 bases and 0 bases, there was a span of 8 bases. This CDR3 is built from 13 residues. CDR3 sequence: CASSSGTSYEQYF. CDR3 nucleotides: TGTGCCAGCAGCTCCGGGACCTCCTACGAGCAGTACTTC.

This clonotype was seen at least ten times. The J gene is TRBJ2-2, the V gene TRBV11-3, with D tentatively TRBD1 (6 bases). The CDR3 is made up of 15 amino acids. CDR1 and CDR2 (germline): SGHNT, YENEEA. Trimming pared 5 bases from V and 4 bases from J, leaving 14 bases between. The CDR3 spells CASSPRQETTGELFF. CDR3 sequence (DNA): TGTGCCAGCAGCCCAAGACAGGAAACCACCGGGGAGCTGTTTTTT.

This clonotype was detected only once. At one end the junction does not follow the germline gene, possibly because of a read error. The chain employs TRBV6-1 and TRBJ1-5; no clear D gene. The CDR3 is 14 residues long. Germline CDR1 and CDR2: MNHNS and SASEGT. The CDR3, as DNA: TGTGCCAGCGGTGAACAAGGGCAAAATCAGCCCCAGCATTTT. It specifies CASGEQGQNQPQHF.

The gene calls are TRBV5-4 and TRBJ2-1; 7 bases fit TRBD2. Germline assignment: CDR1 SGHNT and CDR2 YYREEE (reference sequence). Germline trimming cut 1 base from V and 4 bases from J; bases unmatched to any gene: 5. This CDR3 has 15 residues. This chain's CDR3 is CASSLPLAEYNEQFF. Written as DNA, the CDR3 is TGTGCCAGCAGCTTGCCGCTAGCGGAGTACAATGAGCAGTTCTTC.

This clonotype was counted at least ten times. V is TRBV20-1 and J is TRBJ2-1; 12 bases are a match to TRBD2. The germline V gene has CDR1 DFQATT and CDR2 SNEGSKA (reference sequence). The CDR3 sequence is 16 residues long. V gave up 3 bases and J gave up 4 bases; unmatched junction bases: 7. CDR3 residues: CSARETSGRMYNEQFF. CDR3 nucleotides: TGCAGTGCTAGGGAGACTAGCGGGAGAATGTACAATGAGCAGTTCTTC.

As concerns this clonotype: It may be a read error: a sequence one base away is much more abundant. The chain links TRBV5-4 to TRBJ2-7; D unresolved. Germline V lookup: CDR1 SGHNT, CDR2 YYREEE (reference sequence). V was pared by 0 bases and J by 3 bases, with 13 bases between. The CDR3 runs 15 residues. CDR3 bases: TGTGCCAGCAGCTTGGGAAGCGCGAGAAGCTACGAGCAGTACTTC. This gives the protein CASSLGSARSYEQYF.

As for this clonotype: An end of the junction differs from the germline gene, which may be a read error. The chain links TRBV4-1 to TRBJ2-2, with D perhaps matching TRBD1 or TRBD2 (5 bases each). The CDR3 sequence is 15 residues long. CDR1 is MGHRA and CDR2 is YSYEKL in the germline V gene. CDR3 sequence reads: CASSQGRADTGELFF. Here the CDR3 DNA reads TGCGCCAGCAGCCAAGGCCGGGCGGACACCGGGGAGCTATTTTTT.

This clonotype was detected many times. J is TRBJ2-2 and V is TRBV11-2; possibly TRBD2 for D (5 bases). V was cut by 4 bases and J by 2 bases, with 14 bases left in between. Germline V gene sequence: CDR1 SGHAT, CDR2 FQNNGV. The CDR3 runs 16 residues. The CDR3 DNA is TGTGCCAGCAGCTCCGGTTCGCTAGCAAACACCGGGGAGCTGTTTTTT. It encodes CASSSGSLANTGELFF.

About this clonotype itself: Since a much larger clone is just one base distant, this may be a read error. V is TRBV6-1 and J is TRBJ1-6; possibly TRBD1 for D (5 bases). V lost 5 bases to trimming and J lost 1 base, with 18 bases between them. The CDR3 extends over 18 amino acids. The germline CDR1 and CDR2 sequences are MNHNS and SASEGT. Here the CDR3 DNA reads TGTGCCAGCAGTCCTGACAGTTCCCCCCGGTCCTATAATTCACCCCTCCACTTT. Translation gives CASSPDSSPRSYNSPLHF.

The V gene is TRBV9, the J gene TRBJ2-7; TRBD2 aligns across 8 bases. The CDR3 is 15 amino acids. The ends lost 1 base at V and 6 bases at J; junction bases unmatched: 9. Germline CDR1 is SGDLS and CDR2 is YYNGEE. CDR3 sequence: CASSVSAGGPVEQYF. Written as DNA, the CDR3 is TGTGCCAGCAGCGTATCGGCGGGGGGTCCTGTCGAGCAGTACTTC. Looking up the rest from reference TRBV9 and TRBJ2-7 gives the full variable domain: DSGVTQTPKHLITATGQRVTLRCSPRSGDLSVYWYQQSLDQGLQFLIQYYNGEERAKGNILERFSAQQFPDLHSELNLSSLELGDSALYFCASSVSAGGPVEQYFGPGTRLTVT.